Described below is a single T cell receptor beta chain sequence and its context. Its antigen is as yet unknown. The entry originates in a study of shared clonotypes between healthy human individuals. Generated by immunoSEQ multiplex PCR, the TCRdb table keeps only in-frame clones and is missing some. The data contain approximately 470,000 clones, almost 80% of them seen just once; the ten biggest clones take up around 11%. The ends were cut back, 0 bases at V and 8 bases at J, with 17 bases in the middle. Germline CDR1 is SGHRS and CDR2 is YFSETQ. The CDR3 covers 15 residues. General study results and limits: Collection of samples was limited to blood; tissue repertoires likely differ.

The source material was PBMCs. This chain links TRBV5-1 with TRBJ1-1; D is uncertain. The receptor was isolated from a middle-aged woman in good health. Some clones in this sample may be carry-over from other donors' samples. CDR3 in amino acids: CASSLGPTRWSEAFF. The CDR3, as DNA: TGCGCCAGCAGCTTGGGTCCCACGCGCTGGTCGGAAGCTTTCTTT.